This T cell receptor beta chain is drawn from a study of identical twins. About this clonotype: As yet, its antigen is unknown.

Each cDNA held unique molecular identifiers, and template switching gave it a universal primer site. TCRdb independently ran MiXCR on the 5' RACE reads; one entry per CDR3 protein. The table shows roughly 700,000 distinct CDR3 sequences, with 8.5% to 9.5% occurring only once. Germline CDR1 and CDR2: WSHSY and SAAADI. This CDR3 is built from 13 residues. V was pared by 7 bases and J by 5 bases, with 14 bases between. Study-level results: Cross-sectional statistical analysis was relied on for the conclusions, without the same donors being followed.

This same sample was also taken into another study, of yellow fever vaccine responses in identical twins.

This sequence originates from a woman aged 18-29 years in good health. The sample consisted of PBMCs. The rearrangement uses TRBV10-2 and TRBJ1-2; D is ambiguous. Here the CDR3 reads CASNDPDGYGYTF. The CDR3 nucleotides read TGCGCCAGCAATGACCCGGACGGGTATGGCTACACCTTC.